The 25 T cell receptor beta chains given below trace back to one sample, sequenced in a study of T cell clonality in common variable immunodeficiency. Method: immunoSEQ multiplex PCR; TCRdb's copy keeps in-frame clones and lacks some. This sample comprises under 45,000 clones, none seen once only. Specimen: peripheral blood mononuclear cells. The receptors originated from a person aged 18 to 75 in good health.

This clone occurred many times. Partial CDR3 DNA: TGTGCCAGCAGCCGCCGGACTAGCGGGGGGCCGTCTATAAGACACGAG. As protein: CASSRRTSGGPSIRHE. The whole CDR3 is CASSRRTSGGPSIRHEQYF. The V call is TRBV3-1 (or the pseudogene TRBV3-2), the J call TRBJ2-7; 14 nucleotides match TRBD2. The read ends 3 residues shy of where the CDR3 ends; the end is completed using the germline J gene. V trimming: 4 bases; J trimming: 5 bases; junction bases outside the gene matches: 16. The CDR3 sequence is 19 residues long. Germline CDR1 reads LGHDT; CDR2 reads YNNKEL (reference sequence).

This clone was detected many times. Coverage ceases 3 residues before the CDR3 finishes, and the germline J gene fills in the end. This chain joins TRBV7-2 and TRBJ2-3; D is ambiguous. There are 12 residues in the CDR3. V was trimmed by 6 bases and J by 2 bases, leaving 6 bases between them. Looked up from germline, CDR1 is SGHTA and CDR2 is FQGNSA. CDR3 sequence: CASSRSTDTQYF. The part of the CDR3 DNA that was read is TGTGCCAGCAGTCGGTCCACAGATACG. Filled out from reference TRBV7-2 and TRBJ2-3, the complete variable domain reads GAGVSQSPSNKVTEKGKDVELRCDPISGHTALYWYRQSLGQGLEFLIYFQGNSAPDKSGLPSDRFSAERTGGSVSTLTIQRTQQEDSAVYLCASSRSTDTQYFGPGTRLTVL.

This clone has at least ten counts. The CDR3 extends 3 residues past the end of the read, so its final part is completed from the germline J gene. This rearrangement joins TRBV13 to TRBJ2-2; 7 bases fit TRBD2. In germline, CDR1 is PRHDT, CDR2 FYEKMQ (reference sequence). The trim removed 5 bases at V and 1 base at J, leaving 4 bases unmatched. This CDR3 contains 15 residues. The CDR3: CASSQGEGNTGELFF. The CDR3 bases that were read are TGTGCCAGCAGCCAAGGGGAGGGGAACACCGGGGAG. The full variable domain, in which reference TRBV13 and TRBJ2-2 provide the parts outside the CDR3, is AAGVIQSPRHLIKEKRETATLKCYPIPRHDTVYWYQQGPGQDPQFLISFYEKMQSDKGSIPDRFSAQQFSDYHSELNMSSLELGDSALYFCASSQGEGNTGELFFGEGSRLTVL.

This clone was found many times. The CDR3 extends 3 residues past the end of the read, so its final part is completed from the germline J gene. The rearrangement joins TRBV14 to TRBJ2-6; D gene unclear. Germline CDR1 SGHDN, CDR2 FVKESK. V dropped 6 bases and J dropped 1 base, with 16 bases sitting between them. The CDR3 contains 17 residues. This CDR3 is CASRPKPPTSGANVLTF. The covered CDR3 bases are TGTGCCAGCAGGCCAAAGCCGCCCACTTCTGGGGCCAACGTC.

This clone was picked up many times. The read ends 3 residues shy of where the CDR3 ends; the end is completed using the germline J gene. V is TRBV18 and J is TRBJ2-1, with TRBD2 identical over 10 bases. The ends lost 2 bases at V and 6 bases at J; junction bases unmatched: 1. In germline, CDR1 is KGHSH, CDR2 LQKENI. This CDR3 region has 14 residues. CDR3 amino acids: CASSPASGSNEQFF. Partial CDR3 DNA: TGTGCCAGCTCACCAGCTAGCGGGAGCAATGAG.

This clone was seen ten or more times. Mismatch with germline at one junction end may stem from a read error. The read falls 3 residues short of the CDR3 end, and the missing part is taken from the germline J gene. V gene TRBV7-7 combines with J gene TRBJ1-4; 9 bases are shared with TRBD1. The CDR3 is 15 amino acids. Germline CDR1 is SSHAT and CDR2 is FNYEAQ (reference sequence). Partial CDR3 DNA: TGTGCTAGCAGCTTAGGACAGGGGCGAAATGAAAAA. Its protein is CASSLGQGRNEK. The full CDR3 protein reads CASSLGQGRNEKLFF.

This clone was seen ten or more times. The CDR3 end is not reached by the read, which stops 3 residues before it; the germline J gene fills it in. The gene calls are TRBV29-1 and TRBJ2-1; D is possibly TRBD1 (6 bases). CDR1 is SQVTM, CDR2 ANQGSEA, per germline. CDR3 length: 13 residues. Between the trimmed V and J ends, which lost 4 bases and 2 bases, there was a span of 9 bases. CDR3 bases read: TGCAGCGTTGTAAGGGGGACCTACAATGAG. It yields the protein CSVVRGTYNE. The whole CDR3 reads CSVVRGTYNEQFF.

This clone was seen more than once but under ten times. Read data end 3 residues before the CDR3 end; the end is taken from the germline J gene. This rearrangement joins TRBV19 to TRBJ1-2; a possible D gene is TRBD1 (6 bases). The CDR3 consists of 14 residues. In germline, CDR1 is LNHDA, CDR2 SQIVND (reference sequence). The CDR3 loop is CASSGGQGPIDYTF. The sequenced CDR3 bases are TGTGCCAGTAGTGGCGGGCAGGGGCCCATCGAC.

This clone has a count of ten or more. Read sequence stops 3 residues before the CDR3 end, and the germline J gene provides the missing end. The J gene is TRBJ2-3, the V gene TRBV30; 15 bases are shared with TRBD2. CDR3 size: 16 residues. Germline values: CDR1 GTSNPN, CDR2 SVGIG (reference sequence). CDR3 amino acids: CAWGGSGLAGGETQYF. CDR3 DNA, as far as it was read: TGTGCCTGGGGAGGTTCGGGACTAGCGGGAGGAGAGACG. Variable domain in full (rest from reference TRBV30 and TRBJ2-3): SQTIHQWPATLVQPVGSPLSLECTVEGTSNPNLYWYRQAAGRGLQLLFYSVGIGQISSEVPQNLSASRPQDRQFILSSKKLLLSDSGFYLCAWGGSGLAGGETQYFGPGTRLTVL.

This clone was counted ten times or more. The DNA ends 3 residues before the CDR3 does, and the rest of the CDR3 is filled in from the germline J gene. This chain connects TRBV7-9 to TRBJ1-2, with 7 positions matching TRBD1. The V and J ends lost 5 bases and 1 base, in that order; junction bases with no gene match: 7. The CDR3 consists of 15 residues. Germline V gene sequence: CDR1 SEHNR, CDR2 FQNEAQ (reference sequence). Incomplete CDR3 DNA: TGTGCCAGCAGCACAGGGACAGCAGTTAACTATGGC. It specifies CASSTGTAVNYG. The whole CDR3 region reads CASSTGTAVNYGYTF.

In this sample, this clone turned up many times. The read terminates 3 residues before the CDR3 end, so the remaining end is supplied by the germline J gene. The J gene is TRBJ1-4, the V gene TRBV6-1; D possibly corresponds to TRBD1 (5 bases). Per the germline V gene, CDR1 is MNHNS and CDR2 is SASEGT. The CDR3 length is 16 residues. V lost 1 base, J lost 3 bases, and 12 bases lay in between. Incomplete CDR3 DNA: TGTGCCAGCAGTGAAGATGGGGCTAGGGCTAATGAAAAA. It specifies CASSEDGARANEK. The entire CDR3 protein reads CASSEDGARANEKLFF.

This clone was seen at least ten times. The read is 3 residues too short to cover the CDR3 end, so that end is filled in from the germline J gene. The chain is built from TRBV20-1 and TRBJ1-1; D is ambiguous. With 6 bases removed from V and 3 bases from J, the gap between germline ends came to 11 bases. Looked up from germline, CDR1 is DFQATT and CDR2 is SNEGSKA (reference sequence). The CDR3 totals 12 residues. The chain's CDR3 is CSAQAGYTEAFF. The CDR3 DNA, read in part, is TGCAGTGCCCAAGCGGGGTACACTGAA.

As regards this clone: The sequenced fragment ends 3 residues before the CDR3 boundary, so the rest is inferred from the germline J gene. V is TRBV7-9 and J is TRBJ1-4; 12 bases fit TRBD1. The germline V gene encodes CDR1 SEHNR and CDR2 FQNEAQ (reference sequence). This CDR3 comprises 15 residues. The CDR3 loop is CASSLPGDRGHVLFF. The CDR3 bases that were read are TGTGCCAGCAGCTTACCCGGGGACAGGGGGCACGTA.

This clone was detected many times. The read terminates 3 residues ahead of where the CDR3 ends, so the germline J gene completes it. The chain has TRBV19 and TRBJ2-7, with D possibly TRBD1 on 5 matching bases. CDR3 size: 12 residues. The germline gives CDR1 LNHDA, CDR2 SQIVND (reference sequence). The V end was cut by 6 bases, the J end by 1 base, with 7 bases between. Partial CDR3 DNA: TGTGCCAGTAGCAGGGATTCCTACGAG. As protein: CASSRDSYE. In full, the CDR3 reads CASSRDSYEQYF.

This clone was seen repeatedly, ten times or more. The CDR3 protein is CASSFGLAGTGELFF. The DNA read from the CDR3 is TGTGCCAGCAGCTTTGGACTAGCGGGCACCGGGGAG. The chain combines TRBV7-3 with TRBJ2-2; 11 bases line up with TRBD2. Sequencing ends 3 residues short of the CDR3 end; the germline J gene provides the rest. This CDR3 has 15 amino acids. Germline loops: CDR1 SGHTA, CDR2 FQGTGA. The trim removed 3 bases at V and 4 bases at J, leaving 1 base unmatched.

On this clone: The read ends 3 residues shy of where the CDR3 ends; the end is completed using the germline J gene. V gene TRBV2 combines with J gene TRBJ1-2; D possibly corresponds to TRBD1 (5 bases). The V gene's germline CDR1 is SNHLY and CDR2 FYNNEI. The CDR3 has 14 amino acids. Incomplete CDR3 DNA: TGTGCCAGCAGTGGAGGGGTAGGGTACAATGAC. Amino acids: CASSGGVGYND. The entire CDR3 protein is CASSGGVGYNDYTF.

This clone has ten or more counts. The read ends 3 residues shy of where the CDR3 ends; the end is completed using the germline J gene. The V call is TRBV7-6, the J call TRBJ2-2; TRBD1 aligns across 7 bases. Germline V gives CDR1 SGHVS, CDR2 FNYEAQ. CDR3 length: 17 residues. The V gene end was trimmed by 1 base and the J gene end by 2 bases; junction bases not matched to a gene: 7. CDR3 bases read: TGTGCCAGCAGCTTAGAAGTAGGGACAGCCAACACCGGGGAG. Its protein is CASSLEVGTANTGE. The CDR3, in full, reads CASSLEVGTANTGELFF. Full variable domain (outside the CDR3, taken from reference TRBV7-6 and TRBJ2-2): GAGVSQSPRYKVTKRGQDVALRCDPISGHVSLYWYRQALGQGPEFLTYFNYEAQQDKSGLPNDRFSAERPEGSISTLTIQRTEQRDSAMYRCASSLEVGTANTGELFFGEGSRLTVL.

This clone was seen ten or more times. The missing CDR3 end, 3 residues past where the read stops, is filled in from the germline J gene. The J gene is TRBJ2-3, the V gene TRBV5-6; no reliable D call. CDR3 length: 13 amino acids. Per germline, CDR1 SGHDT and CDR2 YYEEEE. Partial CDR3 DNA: TGTGCCAGCAGCTTGAGCGACCCCTCGTCG. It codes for CASSLSDPSS. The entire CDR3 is CASSLSDPSSQYF.

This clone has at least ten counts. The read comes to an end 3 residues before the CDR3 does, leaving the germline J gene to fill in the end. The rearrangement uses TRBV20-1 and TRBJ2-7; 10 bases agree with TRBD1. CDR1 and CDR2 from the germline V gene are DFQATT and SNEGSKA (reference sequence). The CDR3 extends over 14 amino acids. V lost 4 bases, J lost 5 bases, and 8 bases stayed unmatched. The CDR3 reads CSATRQGAIHEQYF. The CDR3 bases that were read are TGCAGTGCTACACGACAGGGGGCCATCCACGAG.

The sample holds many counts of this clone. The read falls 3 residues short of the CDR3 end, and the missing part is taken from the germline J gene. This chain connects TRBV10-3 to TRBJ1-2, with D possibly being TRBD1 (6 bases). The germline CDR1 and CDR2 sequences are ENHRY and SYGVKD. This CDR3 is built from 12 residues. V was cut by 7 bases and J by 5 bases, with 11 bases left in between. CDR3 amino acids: CAITPGEYGYTF. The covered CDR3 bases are TGTGCCATCACCCCAGGGGAGTATGGC.

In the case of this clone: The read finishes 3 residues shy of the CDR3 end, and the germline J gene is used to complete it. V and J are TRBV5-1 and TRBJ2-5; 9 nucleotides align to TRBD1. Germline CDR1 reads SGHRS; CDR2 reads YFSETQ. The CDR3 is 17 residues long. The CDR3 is CASSVNRGLKGTDTQYF. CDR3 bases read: TGCGCCAGCAGCGTAAACAGGGGGCTCAAGGGGACAGATACC.

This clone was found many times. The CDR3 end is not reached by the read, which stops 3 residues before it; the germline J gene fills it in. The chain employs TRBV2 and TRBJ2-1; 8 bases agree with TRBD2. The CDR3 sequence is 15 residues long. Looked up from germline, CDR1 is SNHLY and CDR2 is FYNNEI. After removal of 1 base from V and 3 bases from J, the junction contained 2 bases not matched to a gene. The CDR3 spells CASSEGGGHYNEQFF. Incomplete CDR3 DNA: TGTGCCAGCAGTGAAGGCGGGGGGCACTACAATGAG.

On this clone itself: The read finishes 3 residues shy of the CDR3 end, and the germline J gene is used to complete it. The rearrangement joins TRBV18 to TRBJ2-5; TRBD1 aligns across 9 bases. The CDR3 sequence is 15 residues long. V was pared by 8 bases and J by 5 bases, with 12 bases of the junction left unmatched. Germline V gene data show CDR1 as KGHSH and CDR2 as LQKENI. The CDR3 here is CASGRAQGARETQYF. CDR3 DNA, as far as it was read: TGTGCCAGCGGACGGGCACAGGGGGCTCGGGAGACC.

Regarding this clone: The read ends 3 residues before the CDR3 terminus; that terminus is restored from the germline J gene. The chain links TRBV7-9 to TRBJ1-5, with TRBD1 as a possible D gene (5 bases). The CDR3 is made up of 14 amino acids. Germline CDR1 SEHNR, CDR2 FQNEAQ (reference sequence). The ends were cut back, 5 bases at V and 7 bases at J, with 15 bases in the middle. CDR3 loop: CASSPAAGNQPQHF. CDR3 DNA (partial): TGTGCCAGCAGCCCGGCGGCAGGGAACCAGCCC.

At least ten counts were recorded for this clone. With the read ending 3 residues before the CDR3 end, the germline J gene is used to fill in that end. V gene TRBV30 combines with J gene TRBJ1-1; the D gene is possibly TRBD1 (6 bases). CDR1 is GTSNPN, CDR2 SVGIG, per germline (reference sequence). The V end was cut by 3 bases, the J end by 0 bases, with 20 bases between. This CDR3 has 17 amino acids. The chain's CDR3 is CAWRRSNNRALNTEAFF. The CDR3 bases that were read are TGTGCCTGGAGGAGGTCGAATAACAGGGCCTTGAACACTGAA.